This is a list of T cell receptor beta chains from one sample in a study of regulatory T cells in long-lasting Graves disease. TCRdb reprocessed the multiplex PCR reads via MiXCR and lists one record per CDR3 protein. The sample yields 500,000 to 800,000 distinct CDR3 sequences, 30% seen once. The sequencing here drew on peripheral blood mononuclear cells (PBMCs), taken when the disease was refractory, from a patient treated with antithyroid drugs. Receptors originate from a female donor with Graves disease. Both conserved end residues are part of each CDR3. Fields, in order: CDR3 DNA, CDR3 protein, J gene, clone size, CDR3 length, D gene, V gene. The D gene is left open where the match is weak. Some rows have no size entry. The others give once, few or many, or a class for an expanded clone.

CDR3 DNA: TGCAGTGCCCAAACTAGTCCGCGCCCCTACAATGAGCAGTTCTTC
CDR3 protein: CSAQTSPRPYNEQFF
J gene: TRBJ2-1
clone size: -
CDR3 length: 15
D gene: -
V gene: TRBV20-1

CDR3 DNA: TGTGCCAGCAGCCAACCGAACACCGGGGAGCTGTTTTTT
CDR3 protein: CASSQPNTGELFF
J gene: TRBJ2-2
clone size: -
CDR3 length: 13
D gene: -
V gene: TRBV3-1

CDR3 DNA: TGTGCCATCGGAGCAACTAATGAAAAACTGTTTTTT
CDR3 protein: CAIGATNEKLFF
J gene: TRBJ1-4
clone size: -
CDR3 length: 12
D gene: -
V gene: TRBV10-3

CDR3 DNA: TGCAGCGTGAGGTTGGCAGGGGGGCATGAGCAGTTCTTC
CDR3 protein: CSVRLAGGHEQFF
J gene: TRBJ2-1
clone size: once
CDR3 length: 13
D gene: -
V gene: TRBV29-1

CDR3 DNA: TGTGCCAGCAGCCTCACGAGACAATCCTACGAGCAGTACTTC
CDR3 protein: CASSLTRQSYEQYF
J gene: TRBJ2-7
clone size: -
CDR3 length: 14
D gene: -
V gene: TRBV7-9

CDR3 DNA: TGTGCCACCAGCAGGGAGGACATTGAAAAACTGTTTTTT
CDR3 protein: CATSREDIEKLFF
J gene: TRBJ1-4
clone size: many
CDR3 length: 13
D gene: -
V gene: TRBV15

CDR3 DNA: TGTGCCAGCAGCCAAGATAACCCGGTACGTGGCTACACCTTC
CDR3 protein: CASSQDNPVRGYTF
J gene: TRBJ1-2
clone size: -
CDR3 length: 14
D gene: -
V gene: TRBV14

CDR3 DNA: TGTGCCAGCAGCTTAGGTCTAGCGGGAGCGGAAGGCGAGCAGTACTTC
CDR3 protein: CASSLGLAGAEGEQYF
J gene: TRBJ2-7
clone size: few
CDR3 length: 16
D gene: TRBD2
V gene: TRBV11-2

CDR3 DNA: TGTGCCAGCAGTTACCGCAGGGGACAGGGGGCGCTGGGGACTGAAGCTTTCTTT
CDR3 protein: CASSYRRGQGALGTEAFF
J gene: TRBJ1-1
clone size: -
CDR3 length: 18
D gene: TRBD1
V gene: TRBV6-5

CDR3 DNA: TGTGCCAGCAGCTACCGGACTAGCGGGAGGGGGGGAGAGACCCAGTACTTC
CDR3 protein: CASSYRTSGRGGETQYF
J gene: TRBJ2-5
clone size: -
CDR3 length: 17
D gene: TRBD2
V gene: TRBV11-3

CDR3 DNA: TGTGCCTGGAGCCTAAGCCGGACAGGGAACTATGGCTACACCTTC
CDR3 protein: CAWSLSRTGNYGYTF
J gene: TRBJ1-2
clone size: few
CDR3 length: 15
D gene: TRBD1
V gene: TRBV30

CDR3 DNA: TGCGCCAGCAGCTTGGCCAAGGGGAACTTTGGCGCAACATCTGAAGCTTTCTTT
CDR3 protein: CASSLAKGNFGATSEAFF
J gene: TRBJ1-1
clone size: -
CDR3 length: 18
D gene: -
V gene: TRBV5-1

CDR3 DNA: TGTGCCAGCAGCCTTGGGGTGACTAGCGGGAGGGCCTTGGAGCAGTACTTC
CDR3 protein: CASSLGVTSGRALEQYF
J gene: TRBJ2-7
clone size: few
CDR3 length: 17
D gene: TRBD2
V gene: TRBV11-2

CDR3 DNA: TGTGCCAGCAGCTTGTATGGCAGTAGTGGAAACACCATATATTTT
CDR3 protein: CASSLYGSSGNTIYF
J gene: TRBJ1-3
clone size: -
CDR3 length: 15
D gene: -
V gene: TRBV5-8

CDR3 DNA: TGTGCCAGCAGCGGTAGCTTCCGGCGGGAGACCCCCTCTGGAAACACCATATATTTT
CDR3 protein: CASSGSFRRETPSGNTIYF
J gene: TRBJ1-3
clone size: -
CDR3 length: 19
D gene: -
V gene: TRBV9

CDR3 DNA: TGTGCCAGTAGTCCCTTGGGGACAGGGGGACAGTACTTC
CDR3 protein: CASSPLGTGGQYF
J gene: TRBJ2-7
clone size: -
CDR3 length: 13
D gene: TRBD1
V gene: TRBV19

CDR3 DNA: TGTGCCAGTCACCTGACTAGCGGGGCCTACCGCTCCTACAATGAGCAGTTCTTC
CDR3 protein: CASHLTSGAYRSYNEQFF
J gene: TRBJ2-1
clone size: -
CDR3 length: 18
D gene: TRBD2
V gene: TRBV2

CDR3 DNA: TGTGCCAGCAGCCCGGACGGGACAGGGGCCCCATACAAGCAGTACTTC
CDR3 protein: CASSPDGTGAPYKQYF
J gene: TRBJ2-7
clone size: -
CDR3 length: 16
D gene: TRBD1
V gene: TRBV7-2

CDR3 DNA: TGTGCCAGCAGCTTGGCCGAAGCTAACTATGGCTACACCTTC
CDR3 protein: CASSLAEANYGYTF
J gene: TRBJ1-2
clone size: few
CDR3 length: 14
D gene: -
V gene: TRBV5-6

CDR3 DNA: TGTGCCAGCAGGTACTCGCACAGTGATGGCTACACCTTC
CDR3 protein: CASRYSHSDGYTF
J gene: TRBJ1-2
clone size: -
CDR3 length: 13
D gene: -
V gene: TRBV6-2/TRBV6-3

CDR3 DNA: TGTGCCAGCAGACGGGACACCAAAAACATTCAGTACTTC
CDR3 protein: CASRRDTKNIQYF
J gene: TRBJ2-4
clone size: many
CDR3 length: 13
D gene: -
V gene: TRBV2

CDR3 DNA: TGTGCCAGCAGTTACGAGGGGACAAGGAACACCGGGGAGCTGTTTTTT
CDR3 protein: CASSYEGTRNTGELFF
J gene: TRBJ2-2
clone size: few
CDR3 length: 16
D gene: -
V gene: TRBV6-2/TRBV6-3